The rows below give T cell receptor beta chains drawn from one sample of a study of T cell repertoires in cytomegalovirus infection. TCRdb fed the reads into MiXCR, producing one record per CDR3 protein. The sample shows fewer than 200,000 distinct CDR3 sequences, approximately 14% of them seen only once. The sample was PBMCs. The receptors shown here come from a human donor in good health (CMV status not recorded). Some clones in this sample may be carry-over from other donors' samples. Both conserved end residues are part of each CDR3. D genes are given only for firm matches. Only part of the rows carry a size: once, few, many, or a class if the clone is expanded.

CDR3: CASRDNRDDYGYTF
DNA: TGTGCCAGCAGAGACAACAGGGATGACTATGGCTACACCTTC
V: TRBV2
size: few
D: -
J: TRBJ1-2

CDR3: CASSTGQQETQYF
DNA: TGTGCCAGCAGCACGGGACAGCAAGAGACCCAGTACTTC
V: TRBV13
size: few
D: TRBD1
J: TRBJ2-5

CDR3: CASSLAPPGSGTDTQYF
DNA: TGTGCCAGCAGCTTAGCCCCACCAGGCTCGGGCACAGATACGCAGTATTTT
V: TRBV11-2
size: many
D: -
J: TRBJ2-3

CDR3: CASSVTSLNTEAFF
DNA: TGTGCCAGCAGCGTGACCTCCCTGAACACTGAAGCTTTCTTT
V: TRBV2
size: many
D: -
J: TRBJ1-1

CDR3: CASSFRTDTQYF
DNA: TGTGCCAGCAGCTTCCGCACAGATACGCAGTATTTT
V: TRBV13
size: few
D: -
J: TRBJ2-3

CDR3: CASSLEVWEEQFF
DNA: TGTGCCAGCAGCTTAGAGGTCTGGGAAGAGCAGTTCTTC
V: TRBV11-2
size: many
D: -
J: TRBJ2-1

CDR3: CASSLLTGGPLLETQYF
DNA: TGTGCCAGCAGCTTATTAACGGGGGGGCCGTTGTTAGAGACCCAGTACTTC
V: TRBV7-8
size: many
D: TRBD2
J: TRBJ2-5

CDR3: CASSTQGDTEAFF
DNA: TGTGCCAGCAGCACCCAGGGAGACACTGAAGCTTTCTTT
V: TRBV7-2
size: many
D: -
J: TRBJ1-1

CDR3: CASSSYRGQPQHF
DNA: TGTGCCAGCAGCTCCTACCGCGGTCAGCCCCAGCATTTT
V: TRBV7-4
size: -
D: -
J: TRBJ1-5

CDR3: CASSLGTGGVETQYF
DNA: TGTGCCAGCAGCTTAGGGACAGGGGGCGTAGAGACCCAGTACTTC
V: TRBV7-2
size: many
D: TRBD1
J: TRBJ2-5

CDR3: CATSRDRGRPDTQYF
DNA: TGTGCCACCAGCAGAGACAGGGGGCGGCCAGATACGCAGTATTTT
V: TRBV15
size: few
D: TRBD1
J: TRBJ2-3

CDR3: CASSPPKVAGRYTDTQYF
DNA: TGTGCCAGCTCACCACCGAAGGTAGCGGGGCGCTACACAGATACGCAGTATTTT
V: TRBV18
size: few
D: TRBD2
J: TRBJ2-3

CDR3: CASFLTDNTEAFF
DNA: TGCGCCAGCTTCCTGACAGACAACACTGAAGCTTTCTTT
V: TRBV5-1
size: few
D: -
J: TRBJ1-1

CDR3: CASSRAVSGANVLTF
DNA: TGTGCCAGCAGCCGGGCAGTTTCTGGGGCCAACGTCCTGACTTTC
V: TRBV7-2
size: many
D: -
J: TRBJ2-6

CDR3: CSVVVRTLNTEAFF
DNA: TGCAGCGTTGTTGTGAGGACCCTGAACACTGAAGCTTTCTTT
V: TRBV29-1
size: few
D: -
J: TRBJ1-1

CDR3: CASSLGGGAATDTQYF
DNA: TGTGCCAGCAGCTTAGGAGGGGGGGCCGCCACAGATACGCAGTATTTT
V: TRBV7-7
size: few
D: -
J: TRBJ2-3